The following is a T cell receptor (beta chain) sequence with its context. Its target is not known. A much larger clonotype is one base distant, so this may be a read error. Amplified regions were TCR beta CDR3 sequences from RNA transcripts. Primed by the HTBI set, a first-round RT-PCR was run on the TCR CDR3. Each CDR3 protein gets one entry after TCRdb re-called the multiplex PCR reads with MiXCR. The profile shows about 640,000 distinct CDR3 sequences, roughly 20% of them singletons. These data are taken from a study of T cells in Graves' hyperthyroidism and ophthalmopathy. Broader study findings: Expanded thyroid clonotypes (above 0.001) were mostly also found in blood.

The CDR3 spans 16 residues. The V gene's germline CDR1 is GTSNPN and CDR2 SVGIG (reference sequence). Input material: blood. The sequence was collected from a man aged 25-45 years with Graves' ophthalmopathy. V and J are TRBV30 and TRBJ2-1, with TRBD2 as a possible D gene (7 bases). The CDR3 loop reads CAWSVWEGPRDNGQFF. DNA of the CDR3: TGTGCCTGGAGTGTATGGGAGGGCCCTCGGGACAATGGGCAGTTCTTC. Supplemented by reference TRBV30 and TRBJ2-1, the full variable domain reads SQTIHQWPATLVQPVGSPLSLECTVEGTSNPNLYWYRQAAGRGLQLLFYSVGIGQISSEVPQNLSASRPQDRQFILSSKKLLLSDSGFYLCAWSVWEGPRDNGQFFGPGTRLTVL.